The 9 T cell receptor beta chains presented below share a single source sample, sequenced in a study of blood T cell repertoires in COVID-19. Produced via immunoSEQ multiplex PCR; TCRdb's table is partial and in-frame only. Here the sample spans about 310,000 clones, just under 90% being singletons. Material for sequencing was PBMCs or T cells enriched from blood (not recorded which). These receptors came from a woman in her twenties or thirties who had recovered from COVID-19.

The chain uses TRBV6-5 and TRBJ2-2, with TRBD2 identical over 8 bases. The CDR3 spans 16 residues. After removal of 2 bases from V and 2 bases from J, the junction contained 4 bases not matched to a gene. Germline CDR1 is MNHEY and CDR2 is SVGAGI. CDR3 residues: CASSYAGRGNTGELFF. In nucleotides, the CDR3 is TGTGCCAGCAGTTACGCCGGGAGGGGTAACACCGGGGAGCTGTTTTTT.

The V gene is TRBV21-1, the J gene TRBJ2-7; no DNA check was done on the table's D call, TRBD2. TRBV21-1 is a pseudogene segment. The CDR3 spans 13 residues. CDR3 loop: CASSKVYFYEQYF. CDR3 bases: TGTGCCAGCAGCAAAGTGTATTTCTACGAGCAGTACTTC.

This rearrangement joins TRBV10-3 to TRBJ2-5; 7 bases map to TRBD1. V lost 2 bases, J lost 5 bases, and 5 bases stayed unmatched. Germline V gene data show CDR1 as ENHRY and CDR2 as SYGVKD. The CDR3 has 14 residues. The CDR3 loop reads CAISEQGQTETQYF. Written as DNA, the CDR3 is TGTGCCATCAGTGAGCAGGGACAGACTGAGACCCAGTACTTC.

CDR3 protein: CASSIGPRSPLHF. CDR3 sequence (DNA): TGTGCCAGCAGCATCGGTCCCCGTTCACCCCTCCACTTT. V and J are TRBV5-4 and TRBJ1-6; D is undetermined. CDR1 SGHNT and CDR2 YYREEE come from the germline V gene (reference sequence). V lost 4 bases and J 9 bases, leaving 11 bases between the germline ends. This CDR3 comprises 13 residues.

The chain links TRBV6-4 to TRBJ2-2, with 10 bases matching TRBD2. After removal of 10 bases from V and 6 bases from J, the junction contained 8 bases not matched to a gene. Germline-derived CDR1 and CDR2 are MRHNA and SNTAGT. This CDR3 is built from 14 residues. Here the CDR3 reads CATRASGSAGELFF. CDR3 coding DNA: TGTGCCACCAGGGCTAGCGGGAGTGCCGGGGAGCTGTTTTTT.

The rearrangement joins TRBV5-6 to TRBJ1-2, with 11 bases that match TRBD1. CDR3 length: 13 amino acids. Per germline, CDR1 SGHDT and CDR2 YYEEEE. With 5 bases clipped from V and 7 bases from J, the junction kept 4 bases outside the gene matches. The CDR3 spells CASSSGQGGGYTF. The DNA for the CDR3 is TGTGCCAGCAGTTCGGGACAGGGGGGTGGCTACACCTTC.

The rearrangement joins TRBV10-3 to TRBJ1-3; possible D gene TRBD1, 6 bases. CDR3 length: 15 amino acids. Germline V CDR1 and CDR2: ENHRY, SYGVKD. Trimming pared 6 bases from V and 0 bases from J, leaving 12 bases between. The CDR3 DNA is TGTGCCATCAGCAAAGGACAGAGCTCTGGAAACACCATATATTTT. Its protein product is CAISKGQSSGNTIYF.

The chain uses TRBV15 and TRBJ1-4, with D tentatively TRBD1 (6 bases). The germline CDR1 and CDR2 sequences are LNHNV and YYDKDF (reference sequence). CDR3 length equals 15 residues. Trimming shortened V by 3 bases and J by 4 bases, and 12 bases separated the two germline ends. The CDR3 loop reads CATSRYGQSNEKLFF. The CDR3 DNA reads as TGTGCCACCAGCAGGTATGGACAGAGTAATGAAAAACTGTTTTTT. The full variable domain, its missing parts supplied by reference TRBV15 and TRBJ1-4, is DAMVIQNPRYQVTQFGKPVTLSCSQTLNHNVMYWYQQKSSQAPKLLFHYYDKDFNNEADTPDNFQSRRPNTSFCFLDIRSPGLGDTAMYLCATSRYGQSNEKLFFGSGTQLSVL.

This rearrangement joins TRBV25-1 to TRBJ1-2; 7 bases agree with TRBD1. The CDR3 is 14 amino acids. V dropped 3 bases and J dropped 8; count of bases not matched to a gene: 9. Germline V gene data show CDR1 as MGHDK and CDR2 as SYGVNS. DNA of the CDR3: TGTGCCAGCAGTGATCAGACAGGGTTGAGGGGCTACACCTTC. Translating it yields CASSDQTGLRGYTF.